The 21 T cell receptor beta chains reported below all come from one sample, sequenced in a study of shared clonotypes between healthy human individuals. Repertoires were generated with immunoSEQ multiplex PCR, while TCRdb's copy carries only in-frame clones and drops some. The sample records about 110,000 clones, about 71% being singletons. The sequencing sample was made of memory CD8+ T cells sorted from blood. Noted subset: CD45RO+ cells pooled with CCR7-negative TemRA cells. Receptors originate from a woman between 25 and 40 years old in good health.

This chain uses TRBV9 with TRBJ1-2; no definite D call. Trimming cost V 6 bases and J 1 base, with 13 bases left between them. In germline, CDR1 is SGDLS, CDR2 YYNGEE. The CDR3 totals 14 residues. CDR3 nucleotide sequence: TGTGCCAGCACTTCGGGTAGGATTAACTATGGCTACACCTTC. The encoded protein is CASTSGRINYGYTF.

The chain couples TRBV28 to TRBJ2-7; D remains unclear. The germline V gene encodes CDR1 MDHEN and CDR2 SYDVKM. The CDR3 spans 12 residues. The V end lost 6 bases, the J end lost 3 bases, and 9 bases lay between the germline ends. The CDR3 is CASSRNVYEQYF. The CDR3 bases are TGTGCCAGCAGCCGCAATGTCTACGAGCAGTACTTC.

The chain combines TRBV11-2 with TRBJ2-7, with TRBD2 matching over 9 bases. J was trimmed by 2 bases and V by 5 bases; bases with no gene match: 7. CDR1 SGHAT and CDR2 FQNNGV come from the germline V gene. This CDR3 contains 15 residues. As DNA, the CDR3 is TGTGCCAGCAGCGCGACTAGCGGAGAGACCTACGAGCAGTACTTC. Amino acids: CASSATSGETYEQYF.

This clone was seen more than once but under ten times. V and J are TRBV6-4 and TRBJ2-3; 7 bases fit TRBD2. Per the germline V gene, CDR1 is MRHNA and CDR2 is SNTAGT. Trimming took 7 bases from V and 4 from J; bases not matched to a gene: 11. The CDR3 consists of 15 residues. CDR3 loop: CASKPGGEVSDTQYF. Written as DNA, the CDR3 is TGTGCCAGCAAACCGGGAGGCGAGGTCTCAGATACGCAGTATTTT.

This chain's CDR3 is CASTPEFRGTGELFF. The CDR3 DNA sequence: TGTGCCAGCACACCCGAATTCAGGGGCACCGGGGAGCTGTTTTTT. V gene TRBV28 combines with J gene TRBJ2-2, with D possibly matching TRBD1 (6 bases). The CDR3 has 15 amino acids. Germline V gene data show CDR1 as MDHEN and CDR2 as SYDVKM. With 7 bases removed from V and 4 bases from J, the gap between germline ends came to 16 bases.

The rearrangement links TRBV9 to TRBJ2-1; 8 bases align to TRBD2. Trimming cost V 0 bases and J 10 bases; bases outside gene matches: 6. This CDR3 region has 14 residues. Germline CDR1 reads SGDLS; CDR2 reads YYNGEE. The CDR3 nucleotides read TGTGCCAGCAGCGTAGAAGGGACTAGTCGAGAGCAGTTCTTC. This gives the protein CASSVEGTSREQFF.

With regard to this clone: A read error is the likely source, as a far larger clone sits one nucleotide away. The same CDR3 is also encoded by other DNA sequences in this sample. The rearrangement uses TRBV25-1 and TRBJ2-3; 8 positions agree with TRBD2. The germline V gene encodes CDR1 MGHDK and CDR2 SYGVNS. CDR3 length equals 16 residues. The CDR3 DNA is TGTGCCAGTAGTGGAGCGGGGAGCGGCGGGAGGGATACGCAGTATTTT. Translated, it gives CASSGAGSGGRDTQYF.

This clone was counted many times. Other DNA sequences from this sample encode an identical CDR3 as well. This chain links TRBV4-2 with TRBJ2-3; TRBD2 is a possible D gene (6 bases). V dropped 1 base and J dropped 4 bases, with 9 bases sitting between them. Germline V CDR1 and CDR2: LGHNA, YNFKEQ. This CDR3 has 14 residues. This chain's CDR3 is CASSQGREADTQYF. The CDR3 DNA is TGTGCCAGCAGCCAAGGCAGGGAGGCAGATACGCAGTATTTT.

This clone turned up a few times. The gene calls are TRBV4-2 and TRBJ2-3; TRBD2 aligns across 10 bases. The germline V gene has CDR1 LGHNA and CDR2 YNFKEQ. This CDR3 is built from 22 residues. The V and J ends lost 1 base and 0 bases, in that order; junction bases with no gene match: 19. CDR3: CASSQGGGASGSESYSTDTQYF. As DNA, the CDR3 is TGTGCCAGCAGCCAAGGAGGCGGGGCTAGCGGGAGTGAAAGTTATAGCACAGATACGCAGTATTTT.

As for this clone: The germline gene is not matched at one end of the junction; a read error may be the cause. The chain joins TRBV6-5 to TRBJ2-6, with D hard to call. The germline V gene encodes CDR1 MNHEY and CDR2 SVGAGI. The CDR3 is 13 residues long. The CDR3 sequence: CASSDSGANVLTF. DNA of the CDR3: TGTGCCAGCAGTGACTCTGGGGCCAACGTCCTGACTTTC.

The chain carries TRBV19 and TRBJ2-1, with 7 bases lining up with TRBD2. The length of the CDR3 is 15 residues. Germline trimming cut 3 bases from V and 7 bases from J; bases unmatched to any gene: 9. Germline V gives CDR1 LNHDA, CDR2 SQIVND (reference sequence). The CDR3 sequence is CASSIWGGSGNEQFF. CDR3 in DNA: TGTGCCAGTAGTATTTGGGGCGGGAGCGGTAATGAGCAGTTCTTC.

Details on this clone: This sample also contains other DNA sequences that code for the same CDR3. The chain links TRBV11-2 to TRBJ1-2; TRBD1 agrees at 8 bases. This CDR3 is 14 amino acids long. Germline V gene lookup returns CDR1 SGHAT and CDR2 FQNNGV. The trim removed 1 base at V and 4 bases at J, leaving 2 bases unmatched. The CDR3 loop is CASSLVQGAYGYTF. The CDR3 DNA is TGTGCCAGCAGCTTAGTTCAGGGGGCCTATGGCTACACCTTC.

The gene calls are TRBV27 and TRBJ2-7; 11 positions agree with TRBD2. CDR3 length: 16 residues. Looked up from germline, CDR1 is MNHEY and CDR2 is SMNVEV (reference sequence). The junction had 13 bases not matched to a gene; V was cut back by 7 bases and J by 5 bases. The CDR3 here is CASTPGSSGRSHEQYF. DNA for the CDR3: TGTGCCAGCACCCCCGGCTCTAGCGGGAGGTCCCACGAGCAGTACTTC.

This clone has a handful of counts. The chain couples TRBV25-1 to TRBJ1-5; perhaps TRBD1 as D (5 bases). CDR1 is MGHDK, CDR2 SYGVNS, per germline. The CDR3 consists of 13 residues. Trimming left V 4 bases short and J 2 bases short, with 6 bases between. The CDR3 bases are TGTGCCAGCAGTGTACAGGGCAATCAGCCCCAGCATTTT. Protein product: CASSVQGNQPQHF.

The genes are TRBV28 and TRBJ1-4; maybe TRBD1 (5 bases). From germline, CDR1 is MDHEN and CDR2 SYDVKM. This CDR3 region has 16 residues. V was clipped by 3 bases and J by 8 bases, with 19 bases between them. The CDR3 reads CASSFFVGAEGEKLFF. The CDR3 bases are TGTGCCAGCAGTTTTTTCGTCGGGGCTGAGGGGGAAAAACTGTTTTTT.

In its sample, this clone was seen once. This chain uses TRBV28 with TRBJ1-5, with 11 bases that match TRBD1. Germline trimming cut 7 bases from V and 2 bases from J; bases unmatched to any gene: 4. The germline gives CDR1 MDHEN, CDR2 SYDVKM. CDR3 length equals 15 residues. The CDR3 bases are TGTGCCAGCATCGGGACAGGGGGTGGCAATCAGCCCCAGCATTTT. Protein product: CASIGTGGGNQPQHF.

The chain joins TRBV25-1 to TRBJ1-3; tentative D call: TRBD1 (6 bases). The CDR3 is 17 residues long. Germline CDR1 and CDR2: MGHDK and SYGVNS. Trimming stripped 5 bases from V and 0 bases from J, with 17 bases between. The CDR3 region is CASSFQPQGSSGNTIYF. CDR3 in DNA: TGTGCCAGCAGTTTCCAACCCCAGGGGAGCTCTGGAAACACCATATATTTT.

The chain couples TRBV5-6 to TRBJ2-7; D is tentatively TRBD1 or TRBD2 (6 bases each). The CDR3 sequence is 14 residues long. Germline CDR1 is SGHDT and CDR2 is YYEEEE. Trimming cost V 3 bases and J 5 bases, with 15 bases left between them. CDR3: CASSYLGGADEQYF. The CDR3 coding sequence is TGTGCCAGCAGCTACCTCGGGGGCGCAGACGAGCAGTACTTC.

The rearrangement links TRBV7-2 to TRBJ1-2; D is ambiguous. Germline values: CDR1 SGHTA, CDR2 FQGNSA. With 2 bases removed from V and 2 bases from J, the gap between germline ends came to 6 bases. This CDR3 spans 13 amino acids. The CDR3 DNA reads TGTGCCAGCAGCTTACGGGCGAACTATGGCTACACCTTC. Amino acid sequence: CASSLRANYGYTF. Looking up the rest from reference TRBV7-2 and TRBJ1-2 gives the full variable domain: GAGVSQSPSNKVTEKGKDVELRCDPISGHTALYWYRQSLGQGLEFLIYFQGNSAPDKSGLPSDRFSAERTGGSVSTLTIQRTQQEDSAVYLCASSLRANYGYTFGSGTRLTVV.

This clone was seen once. V gene TRBV6-4 combines with J gene TRBJ1-1; 8 positions match TRBD1. Germline V lookup: CDR1 MRHNA, CDR2 SNTAGT. The CDR3 is 16 amino acids. V shed 0 bases, J shed 3 bases, and the junction held 6 bases outside the gene matches. CDR3 sequence (DNA): TGTGCCAGCAGTGACTCTTGCGGGACAGGCCACACTGAAGCTTTCTTT. Its protein product is CASSDSCGTGHTEAFF.

This CDR3 is CATGGLGNTGELFF. CDR3 DNA sequence: TGTGCTACGGGAGGTCTAGGGAACACCGGGGAGCTGTTTTTT. The genes are TRBV25-1 and TRBJ2-2, with 7 bases matching TRBD2. Germline V gene data show CDR1 as MGHDK and CDR2 as SYGVNS. This CDR3 comprises 14 residues.